These T cell receptor beta chains were read from a single sample in a study of blood T cell repertoires in COVID-19. Profiling relied on immunoSEQ multiplex PCR, and the TCRdb table lists in-frame clones only, not all of them. The sample has 310,000 or so clones, over 75% seen once. Sequencing input: PBMCs or T cells enriched from blood (not recorded which). The receptors come from a woman aged 25 to 39 who had recovered from COVID-19. CDR3s include the opening cysteine and the closing phenylalanine or tryptophan. The D gene is left open where the match is weak. Expanded clones are given a class, and other clones once, few, many or no size at all.

v_call,j_call,d_call,clone_size,cdr3_nt,cdr3_aa
TRBV19,TRBJ2-1,NA,NA,TGTGCCAGTAGTATGCCCACAGGGTGGAATTACAATGAGCAGTTCTTC,CASSMPTGWNYNEQFF
TRBV14,TRBJ2-5,NA,NA,TGTGCCAGCAGCCAACTGACAGTTCAAGAGACCCAGTACTTC,CASSQLTVQETQYF
TRBV10-3,TRBJ2-3,TRBD2,NA,TGTGCCATCAGTGAGCCGCAGACTAGCGGGAGGGCCCCCGCCGACACAGATACGCAGTATTTT,CAISEPQTSGRAPADTDTQYF
TRBV5-6,TRBJ1-1,NA,NA,TGTGCCAGCAGCTCCCCAAGTAGTATCATTGGGAGCACTGAAGCTTTCTTT,CASSSPSSIIGSTEAFF
TRBV6-5,TRBJ1-6,NA,NA,TGTGCCAGCAACACGAGGGTGGCAAATTCACCCCTCCACTTT,CASNTRVANSPLHF
TRBV15,TRBJ1-6,NA,NA,TGTGCCACCAGCAGAGACAGGGGTGGCGCACCCCTCCACTTT,CATSRDRGGAPLHF
TRBV5-1,TRBJ1-4,NA,NA,TGCGCCAGCAGCCCGGCGGAGGCAGCTAATGAAAAACTGTTTTTT,CASSPAEAANEKLFF
TRBV23-1,TRBJ2-5,NA,NA,TGCGCCAGCAGTCAAGGGACACAGTACCAAGAGACCCAGTACTTC,CASSQGTQYQETQYF
TRBV5-4,TRBJ2-1,TRBD2,NA,TGTGCCAGCAGCTTAAAAGCGGGAGACGGGAGTGAGCAGTTCTTC,CASSLKAGDGSEQFF
TRBV15,TRBJ2-1,TRBD2,NA,TGTGCCACCACCACGAGTGGACTAGCGGGAGCCTACAATGAGCAGTTCTTC,CATTTSGLAGAYNEQFF
TRBV7-9,TRBJ2-6,NA,NA,TGTGCCAGCAGCCCCGGAGGCGGACCTGGGGCCAACGTCCTGACTTTC,CASSPGGGPGANVLTF
TRBV14,TRBJ1-2,TRBD1,NA,TGTGCCAGCAGCCCCTTGGGACAGGGGGCCTATGGCTACACCTTC,CASSPLGQGAYGYTF
TRBV27,TRBJ1-4,TRBD1,few,TGTGCCAGCAGTTCTCTTAACAGGGGTACTAATGAAAAACTGTTTTTT,CASSSLNRGTNEKLFF
TRBV30,TRBJ2-5,NA,NA,TGTGCCTGGAGCCATGACAGTCAGGAGACCCAGTACTTC,CAWSHDSQETQYF
TRBV5-1,TRBJ2-7,TRBD1,once,TGCGCCAGCAGCTTGACCGGGACAGGCGGTGGCGAGCAGTACTTC,CASSLTGTGGGEQYF
TRBV19,TRBJ2-3,NA,NA,TGTGCCAGTAGTATGGGGACTGCCAACACAGATACGCAGTATTTT,CASSMGTANTDTQYF
TRBV19,TRBJ2-5,NA,few,TGTGCCAGTAGTACCGTCCCCCAAGAGACCCAGTACTTC,CASSTVPQETQYF